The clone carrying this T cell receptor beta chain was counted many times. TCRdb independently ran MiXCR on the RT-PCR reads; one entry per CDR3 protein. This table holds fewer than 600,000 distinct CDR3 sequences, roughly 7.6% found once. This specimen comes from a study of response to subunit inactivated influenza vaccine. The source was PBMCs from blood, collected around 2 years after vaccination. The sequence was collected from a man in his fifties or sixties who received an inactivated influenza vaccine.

The CDR3 DNA sequence: TGTGCCAGCAGTACTTATAGCGGGAGGAAAAACATTCAGTACTTC. Protein: CASSTYSGRKNIQYF. This chain uses TRBV12-3 or TRBV12-4 with TRBJ2-4, with 10 nucleotides matching TRBD2. V shed 5 bases and J 4 bases; nucleotides not matched to a gene: 5. The CDR3 contains 15 residues.